The rows below give T cell receptor beta chains drawn from one sample of a study of siplizumab effects on memory and regulatory T cells. TCRdb's copy holds only in-frame clones and misses some; the assay was immunoSEQ multiplex PCR. The data show around 100,000 clones, around 92% seen once. Specimen: CD4+ T cells sorted from blood. Receptor source: a human donor in good health. CDR3s include the opening cysteine and the closing phenylalanine or tryptophan. The order of the fields is CDR3 DNA, CDR3 protein, J gene, clone size, V gene, D gene. The D gene is left open where the match is weak. Expanded clones get a size class; other rows say once, few or many, or leave the size out.

CDR3 DNA: TGTGCCAGCAGCTTATTTCTCGACAGCTCGGCTGGGGCCAACGTCCTGACTTTC
CDR3 protein: CASSLFLDSSAGANVLTF
J gene: TRBJ2-6
clone size: NA
V gene: TRBV7-6
D gene: NA

CDR3 DNA: TGTGCCAGTCAGGTTTGCGAGCAGTACTTC
CDR3 protein: CASQVCEQYF
J gene: TRBJ2-7
clone size: NA
V gene: TRBV19
D gene: NA

CDR3 DNA: TGTGCCAGCAGATTGAACACTGAAGCTTTCTTT
CDR3 protein: CASRLNTEAFF
J gene: TRBJ1-1
clone size: NA
V gene: TRBV11-2
D gene: NA

CDR3 DNA: TGTGCCAGCAGCTTGGTCGTATTCAACACTGAAGCTTTCTTT
CDR3 protein: CASSLVVFNTEAFF
J gene: TRBJ1-1
clone size: NA
V gene: TRBV5-6
D gene: NA

CDR3 DNA: TGTGCCTGGATGTTTGGAAACACCATATATTTT
CDR3 protein: CAWMFGNTIYF
J gene: TRBJ1-3
clone size: NA
V gene: TRBV30
D gene: NA

CDR3 DNA: TGTGCCAGCAGCAGAACGGGACTAGCGGTTAGCTCCTACAATGAGCAGTTCTTC
CDR3 protein: CASSRTGLAVSSYNEQFF
J gene: TRBJ2-1
clone size: once
V gene: TRBV7-2
D gene: TRBD2

CDR3 DNA: TGCAGCGTACAGGCAGCTAATGAAAAACTGTTTTTT
CDR3 protein: CSVQAANEKLFF
J gene: TRBJ1-4
clone size: NA
V gene: TRBV29-1
D gene: NA

CDR3 DNA: TGCGCCAGCAGTGACGTATACTCGTCAACTGAAGCTTTCTTT
CDR3 protein: CASSDVYSSTEAFF
J gene: TRBJ1-1
clone size: NA
V gene: TRBV10-2
D gene: NA

CDR3 DNA: TGTGCCAGCAGTTCACAGGGTGAAGGCTACACCTTC
CDR3 protein: CASSSQGEGYTF
J gene: TRBJ1-2
clone size: NA
V gene: TRBV28
D gene: NA

CDR3 DNA: TGTGCCAGTAGTTCACAGGGGGGCACTGAAGCTTTCTTT
CDR3 protein: CASSSQGGTEAFF
J gene: TRBJ1-1
clone size: NA
V gene: TRBV19
D gene: TRBD1

CDR3 DNA: TGTGCCAGCAGCTTACGGAGAGGGTTGGGATGCAATCAGCCCCAGCATTTT
CDR3 protein: CASSLRRGLGCNQPQHF
J gene: TRBJ1-5
clone size: NA
V gene: TRBV7-4
D gene: NA

CDR3 DNA: TGTGCCAGCACCGGACAGGGCGATCATGAGCAGTTCTTC
CDR3 protein: CASTGQGDHEQFF
J gene: TRBJ2-1
clone size: once
V gene: TRBV2
D gene: TRBD1

CDR3 DNA: TGTGCCAGCAGCTTACTGGGATCTACTGAAGCTTTCTTT
CDR3 protein: CASSLLGSTEAFF
J gene: TRBJ1-1
clone size: NA
V gene: TRBV7-3
D gene: NA

CDR3 DNA: TGTGCCAGCAGCTTAGGACAGGGGGAGGCTGAAGCTTTCTTT
CDR3 protein: CASSLGQGEAEAFF
J gene: TRBJ1-1
clone size: NA
V gene: TRBV7-9
D gene: TRBD1

CDR3 DNA: TGTGCCAGCAGTGCCCGGACAGCCGATCAGCCCCAGCATTTT
CDR3 protein: CASSARTADQPQHF
J gene: TRBJ1-5
clone size: few
V gene: TRBV6-5
D gene: NA

CDR3 DNA: TGTGCCAGCTCACCATCTGTCACAGGATCTGAAGCTTTCTTT
CDR3 protein: CASSPSVTGSEAFF
J gene: TRBJ1-1
clone size: NA
V gene: TRBV18
D gene: NA

CDR3 DNA: TGTGCCAGTACCGCGGAGTGGGTCAGGGAATACGGCTACACCTTC
CDR3 protein: CASTAEWVREYGYTF
J gene: TRBJ1-2
clone size: NA
V gene: TRBV19
D gene: NA

CDR3 DNA: TGCGCCAGCAGCTCACAGGGGGCCTACGAGCAGTACTTC
CDR3 protein: CASSSQGAYEQYF
J gene: TRBJ2-7
clone size: few
V gene: TRBV5-1
D gene: TRBD1

CDR3 DNA: TGTGCCAGCAGTGAATCTGGAAACACCATATATTTT
CDR3 protein: CASSESGNTIYF
J gene: TRBJ1-3
clone size: NA
V gene: TRBV6-1
D gene: NA

CDR3 DNA: TGCGCCAGCAGCCCTCTGCCTCCAGCCAAAAACATTCAGTACTTC
CDR3 protein: CASSPLPPAKNIQYF
J gene: TRBJ2-4
clone size: NA
V gene: TRBV5-1
D gene: NA

CDR3 DNA: TGTGCCAGTAGCCAAATCCACCGGGACAGCGGGGAAGCTTTCTTT
CDR3 protein: CASSQIHRDSGEAFF
J gene: TRBJ1-1
clone size: NA
V gene: TRBV19
D gene: TRBD1

CDR3 DNA: TGTGCCAGCAGACAGGGGGCACACACCGGGGAGCTGTTTTTT
CDR3 protein: CASRQGAHTGELFF
J gene: TRBJ2-2
clone size: few
V gene: TRBV5-5
D gene: TRBD1

CDR3 DNA: TGTGCCAGCAGCCAAGAGGGAGGCTACACCTTC
CDR3 protein: CASSQEGGYTF
J gene: TRBJ1-2
clone size: NA
V gene: TRBV14
D gene: NA

CDR3 DNA: TGCAGTGCGTGGGCCTCCCCAAAGCAGTACTTC
CDR3 protein: CSAWASPKQYF
J gene: TRBJ2-7
clone size: NA
V gene: TRBV20-1
D gene: NA

CDR3 DNA: TGTGCCAGCACCGGGACGTCGAACACCGGGGAGCTGTTTTTT
CDR3 protein: CASTGTSNTGELFF
J gene: TRBJ2-2
clone size: NA
V gene: TRBV28
D gene: NA

CDR3 DNA: TGTGCCAGCAGCGTAACTCAGCGAGATACGCAGTATTTT
CDR3 protein: CASSVTQRDTQYF
J gene: TRBJ2-3
clone size: NA
V gene: TRBV7-6
D gene: NA

CDR3 DNA: TGCGCCAGCAGCCGGTGGGGCGACAATGAGCAGTTCTTC
CDR3 protein: CASSRWGDNEQFF
J gene: TRBJ2-1
clone size: NA
V gene: TRBV5-1
D gene: NA

CDR3 DNA: TGTGCCAGCAGTAAAAGGGGACAGGGGGTTGATGAGCAGTTCTTC
CDR3 protein: CASSKRGQGVDEQFF
J gene: TRBJ2-1
clone size: NA
V gene: TRBV27
D gene: TRBD1

CDR3 DNA: TGCGCCAGCAGTGAAAGAGCGGGGCAGTACTTC
CDR3 protein: CASSERAGQYF
J gene: TRBJ2-7
clone size: once
V gene: TRBV10-2
D gene: NA

CDR3 DNA: TGCGCCAGCAGCTCAACGGGGGGGTTTGGTGAAGCTTTCTTT
CDR3 protein: CASSSTGGFGEAFF
J gene: TRBJ1-1
clone size: NA
V gene: TRBV5-1
D gene: NA

CDR3 DNA: TGTGCCAGCAGTCCCCGGGACCAAATGAACATTCAGTACTTC
CDR3 protein: CASSPRDQMNIQYF
J gene: TRBJ2-4
clone size: NA
V gene: TRBV6-5
D gene: NA

CDR3 DNA: TGTGCCAGTAGTTTAGCCGGGACAGGGGGCGTGAACACTGAAGCTTTCTTT
CDR3 protein: CASSLAGTGGVNTEAFF
J gene: TRBJ1-1
clone size: NA
V gene: TRBV19
D gene: TRBD1

CDR3 DNA: TGTGCCAGCAGTTTATTACAGTACACTGAAGCTTTCTTT
CDR3 protein: CASSLLQYTEAFF
J gene: TRBJ1-1
clone size: NA
V gene: TRBV2
D gene: NA

CDR3 DNA: TGCGCCAGCAGCTTGAGACTAGCGGGGGGTATAGATACGCAGTATTTT
CDR3 protein: CASSLRLAGGIDTQYF
J gene: TRBJ2-3
clone size: NA
V gene: TRBV5-1
D gene: TRBD2

CDR3 DNA: TGTGCCAGCAGCTTAGCTAGCGGGGGGGCGTACGAGCAGTACTTC
CDR3 protein: CASSLASGGAYEQYF
J gene: TRBJ2-7
clone size: NA
V gene: TRBV7-2
D gene: TRBD2

CDR3 DNA: TGTGCCAGCAGCCCTAGGGACGGGAACACTGAAGCTTTCTTT
CDR3 protein: CASSPRDGNTEAFF
J gene: TRBJ1-1
clone size: NA
V gene: TRBV14
D gene: NA

CDR3 DNA: TGTGCCAGCAGTTACTCGGATCGAACCCAGCATTTT
CDR3 protein: CASSYSDRTQHF
J gene: TRBJ1-5
clone size: once
V gene: TRBV6-5
D gene: NA

CDR3 DNA: TGTGCCATCCGGCATGCAACTAATGAAAAACTGTTTTTT
CDR3 protein: CAIRHATNEKLFF
J gene: TRBJ1-4
clone size: NA
V gene: TRBV28
D gene: NA

CDR3 DNA: TGTGCCAGCAGCTTAGAGACAGCGGCTAATTCACCCCTCCACTTT
CDR3 protein: CASSLETAANSPLHF
J gene: TRBJ1-6
clone size: NA
V gene: TRBV7-2
D gene: NA

CDR3 DNA: TGTGCCAGCTCCTCCGACAGGGGCAAAGGTGAAGCTTTCTTT
CDR3 protein: CASSSDRGKGEAFF
J gene: TRBJ1-1
clone size: NA
V gene: TRBV18
D gene: TRBD1

CDR3 DNA: TGTGCCAGCAGTTTAAACAGGGGCCGTACCTACGAGCAGTACTTC
CDR3 protein: CASSLNRGRTYEQYF
J gene: TRBJ2-7
clone size: NA
V gene: TRBV6-5
D gene: TRBD1

CDR3 DNA: TGCAGCGTCGGCTTTCGGGCCGGACACTACAGCTCCTACGAGCAGTACTTC
CDR3 protein: CSVGFRAGHYSSYEQYF
J gene: TRBJ2-7
clone size: NA
V gene: TRBV29-1
D gene: NA

CDR3 DNA: TGTGCCAGCAGTTCAAGACAGGGGGGGGCTGAAAAACTGTTTTTT
CDR3 protein: CASSSRQGGAEKLFF
J gene: TRBJ1-4
clone size: few
V gene: TRBV28
D gene: TRBD1

CDR3 DNA: TGTGCCAGCGCTCTGATGGGGAACACTGAAGCTTTCTTT
CDR3 protein: CASALMGNTEAFF
J gene: TRBJ1-1
clone size: NA
V gene: TRBV19
D gene: NA

CDR3 DNA: TGTGCCATCCGCCGTGGGGGACAGGGGGCCTACGAGCAGTACTTC
CDR3 protein: CAIRRGGQGAYEQYF
J gene: TRBJ2-7
clone size: NA
V gene: TRBV10-3
D gene: TRBD1

CDR3 DNA: TGTGCCAGCAGTGAGGACTTTCCTCGCTCTGGGGCCAACGTCCTGACTTTC
CDR3 protein: CASSEDFPRSGANVLTF
J gene: TRBJ2-6
clone size: NA
V gene: TRBV6-1
D gene: NA

CDR3 DNA: TGTGCCAGCAGTTCTGGGACTAGCGGGGGGGTCGGGTGGACGGAGACCCAGTACTTC
CDR3 protein: CASSSGTSGGVGWTETQYF
J gene: TRBJ2-5
clone size: NA
V gene: TRBV27
D gene: TRBD2

CDR3 DNA: TGTGCCAGCAGCCCGGGACAGGTCAATGAAAAACTGTTTTTT
CDR3 protein: CASSPGQVNEKLFF
J gene: TRBJ1-4
clone size: NA
V gene: TRBV5-8
D gene: TRBD1

CDR3 DNA: TGCGCCAGCAGCAGGACGACTAGCGGTAGCACAGATACGCAGTATTTT
CDR3 protein: CASSRTTSGSTDTQYF
J gene: TRBJ2-3
clone size: NA
V gene: TRBV5-1
D gene: TRBD2

CDR3 DNA: TGTGCCAGCAGCTTAGTATGGGAGACCCAGTACTTC
CDR3 protein: CASSLVWETQYF
J gene: TRBJ2-5
clone size: few
V gene: TRBV7-2
D gene: NA

CDR3 DNA: TGTGCCAGCAGTTTAGGAGGGACAAACTCCTACAATGAGCAGTTCTTC
CDR3 protein: CASSLGGTNSYNEQFF
J gene: TRBJ2-1
clone size: NA
V gene: TRBV28
D gene: NA